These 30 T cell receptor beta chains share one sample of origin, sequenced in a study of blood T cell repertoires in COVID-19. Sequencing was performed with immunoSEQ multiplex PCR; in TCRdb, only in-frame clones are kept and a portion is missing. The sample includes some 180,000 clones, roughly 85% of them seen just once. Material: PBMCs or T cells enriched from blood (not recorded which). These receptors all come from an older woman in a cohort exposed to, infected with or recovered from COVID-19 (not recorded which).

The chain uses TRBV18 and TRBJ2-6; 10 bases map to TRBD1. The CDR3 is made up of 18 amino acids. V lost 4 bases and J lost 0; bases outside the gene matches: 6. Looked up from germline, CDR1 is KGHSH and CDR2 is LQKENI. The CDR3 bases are TGTGCCAGCTCACGCGGACAGGGGGTTGGCTCTGGGGCCAACGTCCTGACTTTC. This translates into CASSRGQGVGSGANVLTF.

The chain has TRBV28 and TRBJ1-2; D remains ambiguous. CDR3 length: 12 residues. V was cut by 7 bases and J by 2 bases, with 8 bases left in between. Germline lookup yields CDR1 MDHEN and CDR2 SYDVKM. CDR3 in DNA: TGTGCCAGCACCCCTAGCAACTATGGCTACACCTTC. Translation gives CASTPSNYGYTF.

This CDR3 reads CASSLAGREGQPQHF. CDR3 nucleotide sequence: TGCGCCAGCAGCTTGGCCGGCAGGGAAGGTCAGCCCCAGCATTTT. The chain joins TRBV5-1 to TRBJ1-5, with D possibly TRBD1 on 5 matching bases. The CDR3 spans 15 residues. Looked up from germline, CDR1 is SGHRS and CDR2 is YFSETQ. V dropped 0 bases and J dropped 6 bases, with 13 bases sitting between them.

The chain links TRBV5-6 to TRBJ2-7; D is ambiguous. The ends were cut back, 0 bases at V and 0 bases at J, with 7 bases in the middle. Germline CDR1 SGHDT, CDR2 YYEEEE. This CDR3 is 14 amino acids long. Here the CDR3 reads CASSLGGSSYEQYF. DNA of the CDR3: TGTGCCAGCAGCTTGGGAGGTAGCTCCTACGAGCAGTACTTC.

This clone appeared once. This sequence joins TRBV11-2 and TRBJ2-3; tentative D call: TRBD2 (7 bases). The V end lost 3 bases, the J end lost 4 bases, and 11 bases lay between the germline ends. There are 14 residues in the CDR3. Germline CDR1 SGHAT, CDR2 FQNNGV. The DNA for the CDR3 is TGTGCCAGCAGCTTCAAGGGGGGGGCAGATACGCAGTATTTT. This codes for CASSFKGGADTQYF.

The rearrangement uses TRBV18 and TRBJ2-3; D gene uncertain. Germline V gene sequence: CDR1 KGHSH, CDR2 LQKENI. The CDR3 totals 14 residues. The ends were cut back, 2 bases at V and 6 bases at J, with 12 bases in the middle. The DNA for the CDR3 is TGTGCCAGCTCACCAAACTCACGCGGTGATACGCAGTATTTT. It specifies CASSPNSRGDTQYF.

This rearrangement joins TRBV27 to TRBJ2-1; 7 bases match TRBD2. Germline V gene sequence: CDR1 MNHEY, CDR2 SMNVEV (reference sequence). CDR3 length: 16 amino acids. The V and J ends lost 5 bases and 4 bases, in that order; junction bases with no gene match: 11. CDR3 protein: CASSNGGLDPYNEQFF. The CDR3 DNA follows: TGTGCCAGCAGTAATGGAGGACTAGACCCTTACAATGAGCAGTTCTTC.

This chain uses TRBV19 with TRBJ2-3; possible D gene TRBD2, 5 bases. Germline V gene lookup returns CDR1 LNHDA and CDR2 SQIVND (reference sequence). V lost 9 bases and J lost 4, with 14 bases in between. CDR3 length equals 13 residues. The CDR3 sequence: CASLDWGADTQYF. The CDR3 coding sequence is TGTGCCAGCTTAGACTGGGGAGCAGATACGCAGTATTTT.

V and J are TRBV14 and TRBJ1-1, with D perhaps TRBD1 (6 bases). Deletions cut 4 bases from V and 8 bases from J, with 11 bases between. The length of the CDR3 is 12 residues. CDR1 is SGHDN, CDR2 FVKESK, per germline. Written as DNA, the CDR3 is TGTGCCAGCAGCCTTGGGGGCTGGGAAGCTTTCTTT. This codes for CASSLGGWEAFF.

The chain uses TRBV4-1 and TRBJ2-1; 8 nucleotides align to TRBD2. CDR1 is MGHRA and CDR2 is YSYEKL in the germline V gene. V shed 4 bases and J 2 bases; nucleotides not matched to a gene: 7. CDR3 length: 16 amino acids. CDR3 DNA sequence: TGCGCCAGCAGCCCGACTAGCGCGCTGGCCTACAATGAGCAGTTCTTC. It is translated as CASSPTSALAYNEQFF.

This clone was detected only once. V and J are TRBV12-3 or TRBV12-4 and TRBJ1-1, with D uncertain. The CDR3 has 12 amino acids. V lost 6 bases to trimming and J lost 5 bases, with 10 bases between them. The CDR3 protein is CASRFTDTEAFF. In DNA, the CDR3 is TGTGCCAGCAGATTTACTGATACTGAAGCTTTCTTT.

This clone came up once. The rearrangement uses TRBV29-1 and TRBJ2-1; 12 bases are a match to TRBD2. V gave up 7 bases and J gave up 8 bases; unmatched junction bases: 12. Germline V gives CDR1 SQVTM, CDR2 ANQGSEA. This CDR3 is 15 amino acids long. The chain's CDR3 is CSAQQTSGSVDEQFF. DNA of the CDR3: TGCAGCGCACAACAGACTAGCGGGAGTGTCGATGAGCAGTTCTTC.

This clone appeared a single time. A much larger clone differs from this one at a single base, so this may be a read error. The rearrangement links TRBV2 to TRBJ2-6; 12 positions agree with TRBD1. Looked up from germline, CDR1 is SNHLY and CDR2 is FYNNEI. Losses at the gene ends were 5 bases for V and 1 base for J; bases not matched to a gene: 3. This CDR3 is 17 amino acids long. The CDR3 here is CASSSGQGASGANVLTF. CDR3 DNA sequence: TGTGCCAGCAGTTCGGGACAGGGGGCGTCTGGGGCCAACGTCCTGACTTTC.

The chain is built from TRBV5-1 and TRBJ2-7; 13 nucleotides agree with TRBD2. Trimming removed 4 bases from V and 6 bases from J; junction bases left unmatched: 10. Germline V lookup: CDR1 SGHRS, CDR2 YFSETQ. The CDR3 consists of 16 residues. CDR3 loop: CASSPGTSGKVSEQYF. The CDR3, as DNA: TGCGCCAGCAGCCCCGGGACTAGCGGGAAAGTAAGCGAGCAGTACTTC.

The CDR3 reads CASSPLNPDTQYF. CDR3 in DNA: TGTGCCAGCAGCCCTCTAAATCCAGATACGCAGTATTTT. The V and J genes are TRBV11-3 and TRBJ2-3; no clear D gene. The germline V and J ends were trimmed by 5 bases and 4 bases, with 10 bases remaining between them. The length of the CDR3 is 13 residues. Germline V gene sequence: CDR1 SGHNT, CDR2 YENEEA.

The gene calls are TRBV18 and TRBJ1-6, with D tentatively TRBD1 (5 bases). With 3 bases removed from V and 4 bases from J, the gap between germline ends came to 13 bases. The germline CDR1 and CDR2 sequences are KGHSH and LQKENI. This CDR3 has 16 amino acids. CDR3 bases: TGTGCCAGCTCACCCTCGGGGGGGGATTATAATTCACCCCTCCACTTT. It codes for CASSPSGGDYNSPLHF.

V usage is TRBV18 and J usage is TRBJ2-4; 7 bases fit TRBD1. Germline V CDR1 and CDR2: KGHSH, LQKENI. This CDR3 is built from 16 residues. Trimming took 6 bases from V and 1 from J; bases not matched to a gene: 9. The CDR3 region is CASSQRDRAAKNIQYF. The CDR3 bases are TGTGCCAGCTCGCAACGAGACAGGGCGGCCAAAAACATTCAGTACTTC.

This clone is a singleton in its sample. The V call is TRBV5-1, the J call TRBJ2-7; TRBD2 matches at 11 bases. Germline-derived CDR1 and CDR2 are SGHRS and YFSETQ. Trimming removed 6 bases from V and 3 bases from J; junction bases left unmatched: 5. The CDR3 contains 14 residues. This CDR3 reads CASTFGTSGYEQYF. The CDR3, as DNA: TGCGCCAGCACCTTCGGGACTAGCGGCTACGAGCAGTACTTC.

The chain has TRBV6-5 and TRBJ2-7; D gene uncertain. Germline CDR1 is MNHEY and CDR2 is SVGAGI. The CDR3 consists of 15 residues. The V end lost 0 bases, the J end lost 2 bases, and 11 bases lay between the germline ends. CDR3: CASSYSIASPYEQYF. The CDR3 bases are TGTGCCAGCAGTTACTCCATTGCGTCCCCCTACGAGCAGTACTTC.

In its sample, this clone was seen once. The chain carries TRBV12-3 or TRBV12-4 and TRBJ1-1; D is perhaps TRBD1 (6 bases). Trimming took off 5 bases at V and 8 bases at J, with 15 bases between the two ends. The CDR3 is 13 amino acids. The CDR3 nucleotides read TGTGCCAGCAGTCCGAGGACAGCTCCCGAAGCTTTCTTT. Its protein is CASSPRTAPEAFF.

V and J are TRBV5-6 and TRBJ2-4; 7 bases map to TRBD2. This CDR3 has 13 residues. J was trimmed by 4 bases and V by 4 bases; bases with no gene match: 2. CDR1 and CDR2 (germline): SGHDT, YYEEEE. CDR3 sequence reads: CASSGEGKNIQYF. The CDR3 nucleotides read TGTGCCAGCAGCGGGGAGGGGAAAAACATTCAGTACTTC.

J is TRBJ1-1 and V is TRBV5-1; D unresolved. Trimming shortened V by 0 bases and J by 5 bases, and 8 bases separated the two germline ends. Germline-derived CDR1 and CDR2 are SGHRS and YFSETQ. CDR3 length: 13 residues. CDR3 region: CASSLDSATEAFF. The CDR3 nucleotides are TGCGCCAGCAGCTTGGACTCCGCGACTGAAGCTTTCTTT.

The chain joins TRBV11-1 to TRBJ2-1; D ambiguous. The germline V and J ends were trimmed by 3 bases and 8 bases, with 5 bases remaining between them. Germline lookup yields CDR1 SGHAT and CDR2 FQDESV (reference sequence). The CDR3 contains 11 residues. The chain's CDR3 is CASSFWHEQFF. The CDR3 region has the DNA TGTGCCAGCAGCTTCTGGCATGAGCAGTTCTTC.

DNA of the CDR3: TGTGCCAGTAGGGCGGGGCCGAATGAGCAGTTCTTC. The encoded protein is CASRAGPNEQFF. This chain uses TRBV19 with TRBJ2-1; possibly TRBD2 for D (6 bases). V was cut by 6 bases and J by 7 bases, with 10 bases left in between. Looked up from germline, CDR1 is LNHDA and CDR2 is SQIVND (reference sequence). This CDR3 contains 12 residues.

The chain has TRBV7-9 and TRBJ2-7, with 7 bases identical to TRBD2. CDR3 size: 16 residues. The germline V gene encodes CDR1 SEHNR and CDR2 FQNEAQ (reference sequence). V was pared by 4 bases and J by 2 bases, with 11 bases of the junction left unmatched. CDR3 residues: CASSSTGQRDPYEQYF. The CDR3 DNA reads TGTGCCAGCAGCTCGACCGGCCAGCGGGACCCCTACGAGCAGTACTTC.

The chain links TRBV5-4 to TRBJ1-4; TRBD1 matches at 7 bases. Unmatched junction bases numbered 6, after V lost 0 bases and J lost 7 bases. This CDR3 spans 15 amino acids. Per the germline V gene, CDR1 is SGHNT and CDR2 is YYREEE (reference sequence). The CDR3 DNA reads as TGTGCCAGCAGCTTGGCGCCACAGGGGACTGAAAAACTGTTTTTT. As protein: CASSLAPQGTEKLFF.

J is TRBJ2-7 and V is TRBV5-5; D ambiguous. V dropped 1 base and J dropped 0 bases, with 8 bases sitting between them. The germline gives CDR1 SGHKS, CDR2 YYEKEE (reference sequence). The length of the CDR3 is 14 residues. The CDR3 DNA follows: TGTGCCAGCAGCTTGATCCTATACTCCTACGAGCAGTACTTC. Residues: CASSLILYSYEQYF.

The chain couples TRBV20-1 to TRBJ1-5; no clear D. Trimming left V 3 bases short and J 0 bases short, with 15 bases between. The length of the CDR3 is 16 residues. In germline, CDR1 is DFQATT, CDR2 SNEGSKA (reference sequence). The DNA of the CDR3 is TGCAGTGCTAGTACCGGGATTCCATATAGCAATCAGCCCCAGCATTTT. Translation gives CSASTGIPYSNQPQHF.

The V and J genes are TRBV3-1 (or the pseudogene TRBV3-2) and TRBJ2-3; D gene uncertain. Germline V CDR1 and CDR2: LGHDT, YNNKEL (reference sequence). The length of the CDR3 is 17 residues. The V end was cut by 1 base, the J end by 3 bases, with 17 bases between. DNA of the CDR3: TGTGCCAGCAGCCAAGGGTATCCGGGTCCAACGACAGATACGCAGTATTTT. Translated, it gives CASSQGYPGPTTDTQYF.

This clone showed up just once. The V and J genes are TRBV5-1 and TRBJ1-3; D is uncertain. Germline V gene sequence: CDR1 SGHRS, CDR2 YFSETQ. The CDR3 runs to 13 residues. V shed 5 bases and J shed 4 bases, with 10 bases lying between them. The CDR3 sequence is CASSFGVGNTIYF. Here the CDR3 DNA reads TGCGCCAGCAGTTTCGGGGTAGGAAACACCATATATTTT.